The 11 T cell receptor beta chains below come from one sample, sequenced in a study of cytomegalovirus exposure and HLA in healthy donors. The PCR used 60 Vbeta and 13 Jbeta primers. Assay used: immunoSEQ multiplex PCR; TCRdb lists only in-frame clones, some missing. The sample holds 60,000 or so clones, roughly 73% seen once. Source material: PBMCs. Every receptor here comes from a woman between 40 and 50 years old in good health and CMV-seropositive.

This clone has a handful of counts. The chain links TRBV13 to TRBJ1-1, with D maybe TRBD1 (5 bases). Deletions cut 3 bases from V and 1 base from J, with 18 bases between. CDR3 length: 17 residues. The germline V gene encodes CDR1 PRHDT and CDR2 FYEKMQ (reference sequence). CDR3 sequence reads: CASSFGGIGVSNTEAFF. In DNA, the CDR3 is TGTGCCAGCAGCTTTGGGGGGATTGGGGTCTCGAACACTGAAGCTTTCTTT.

The chain employs TRBV29-1 and TRBJ1-2, with D unclear. The germline V gene has CDR1 SQVTM and CDR2 ANQGSEA. The CDR3 has 11 amino acids. V was trimmed by 4 bases and J by 8 bases, leaving 11 bases between them. CDR3 DNA sequence: TGCAGCGTTGGCGACTCCGGGGGCTACACCTTC. The encoded protein is CSVGDSGGYTF.

This rearrangement joins TRBV2 to TRBJ1-4; possible D gene TRBD1, 6 bases. Germline V gene sequence: CDR1 SNHLY, CDR2 FYNNEI. The V gene lost 6 bases and the J gene lost 7 bases, with 15 bases spanning the gap. The CDR3 has 14 amino acids. This CDR3 reads CASRNYRAGEKLFF. The CDR3 DNA follows: TGTGCCAGCAGGAACTACAGGGCGGGTGAAAAACTGTTTTTT.

As for this clone: The same CDR3 arises from other DNA sequences in this sample as well. The chain uses TRBV10-2 and TRBJ2-1; 12 bases are shared with TRBD2. Germline CDR1 is WSHSY and CDR2 is SAAADI. The CDR3 length is 14 residues. Trimming took 3 bases from V and 6 from J; bases not matched to a gene: 0. The chain's CDR3 is CASSELAGGNEQFF. The CDR3 region has the DNA TGCGCCAGCAGTGAACTAGCGGGGGGCAATGAGCAGTTCTTC.

The chain combines TRBV5-4 with TRBJ2-6, with D perhaps matching TRBD1 (5 bases). The germline CDR1 and CDR2 sequences are SGHNT and YYREEE (reference sequence). The CDR3 is 16 residues long. V lost 2 bases to trimming and J lost 0 bases, with 9 bases between them. CDR3 in amino acids: CASSFRQTSGANVLTF. The CDR3 region has the DNA TGTGCCAGCAGCTTCCGACAGACCTCTGGGGCCAACGTCCTGACTTTC. Looking up the rest from reference TRBV5-4 and TRBJ2-6 gives the full variable domain: ETGVTQSPTHLIKTRGQQVTLRCSSQSGHNTVSWYQQALGQGPQFIFQYYREEENGRGNFPPRFSGLQFPNYSSELNVNALELDDSALYLCASSFRQTSGANVLTFGAGSRLTVL.

The V call is TRBV27, the J call TRBJ2-7; 11 bases match TRBD1. CDR1 is MNHEY, CDR2 SMNVEV, per germline (reference sequence). V lost 5 bases, J lost 6 bases, and 6 bases stayed unmatched. This CDR3 comprises 14 residues. The DNA of the CDR3 is TGTGCCAGCAGTCCGGGGACAGGGGGAGGCGAGCAGTACTTC. Amino acids: CASSPGTGGGEQYF.

This clone appeared once. The chain links TRBV6-6 to TRBJ1-1, with a possible D match to TRBD1 (6 bases). CDR3 length: 15 residues. The V end lost 5 bases, the J end lost 5 bases, and 18 bases lay between the germline ends. Germline assignment: CDR1 MNHNY and CDR2 SVGAGI (reference sequence). CDR3 amino acids: CASSPPVRDTTEAFF. The CDR3 DNA reads as TGTGCCAGCAGTCCACCGGTCCGGGACACGACTGAAGCTTTCTTT.

The chain joins TRBV4-3 to TRBJ2-1; TRBD1 matches 10 bases. The CDR3 loop spans 17 amino acids. Germline V gene sequence: CDR1 LGHNA, CDR2 YSLEER. Trimming at V came to 1 base and at J to 9 bases, leaving 12 bases not matched to a gene. CDR3 sequence reads: CASSQAWTGGNYGEQFF. The CDR3 region has the DNA TGCGCCAGCAGCCAAGCCTGGACAGGGGGAAACTACGGTGAGCAGTTCTTC.

A word on this clone: An end of the junction differs from the germline gene, which may be a read error. The rearrangement links TRBV7-9 to TRBJ1-5; maybe TRBD1 (6 bases). CDR3 length: 14 amino acids. Germline V gives CDR1 SEHNR, CDR2 FQNEAQ (reference sequence). This CDR3 reads CSSSLGTPNQPQHF. For the CDR3, the DNA is TGTTCCAGCAGCTTAGGGACACCGAATCAGCCCCAGCATTTT.

This chain joins TRBV10-3 and TRBJ2-3; D possibly corresponds to TRBD1 (5 bases). The CDR3 covers 16 residues. Germline V CDR1 and CDR2: ENHRY, SYGVKD. Deletions cut 2 bases from V and 2 bases from J, with 14 bases between. CDR3 loop: CAISEATARYTDTQYF. The CDR3, as DNA: TGTGCCATCAGTGAGGCGACAGCAAGGTACACAGATACGCAGTATTTT.

This clone was counted once. At one end, the junction sequence differs from germline, possibly due to a read error. Within the sample, other DNA sequences also encode this same CDR3. The V call is TRBV10-3, the J call TRBJ1-1, with D possibly TRBD1 on 6 matching bases. From germline, CDR1 is ENHRY and CDR2 SYGVKD. The CDR3 has 13 amino acids. DNA for the CDR3: TGTGCCACCCACAAGGGGGTTAACACCGAAGCTTTCTTT. This sequence encodes CATHKGVNTEAFF.